This TCR beta chain was sequenced for a study of blood T cell repertoires in COVID-19. Profiling relied on immunoSEQ multiplex PCR, and the TCRdb table lists in-frame clones only, not all of them. This sample yields some 300,000 clones, of which under 90% are seen a single time; less than 3% belongs to the top ten. This clone has just a few counts. This CDR3 has 14 amino acids. The germline gives CDR1 SGHVS, CDR2 FQNEAQ. The V segment lost 2 bases and the J segment 7 bases; nucleotides outside the gene matches: 5. Sequenced sample: PBMCs or T cells enriched from blood (not recorded which). The rearrangement joins TRBV7-8 to TRBJ1-5, with 7 bases aligning to TRBD1. This sequence was found in a woman aged 50 to 65 who had been exposed to COVID-19. Here the CDR3 DNA reads TGTGCCAGCAGCTTATCCAGGGGGAAACAGCCCCAGCATTTT. Translation gives CASSLSRGKQPQHF.